These T cell receptor beta chains were read from a single sample in a study of T cells in localized non-small cell lung cancer. Assay used: immunoSEQ multiplex PCR; TCRdb lists only in-frame clones, some missing. The sample has some 33,000 clones; about 82% are singletons. The sequenced sample was peripheral blood, obtained before any cancer treatment. The receptors here all came from an older male donor with stage III squamous cell lung carcinoma. The CDR3 runs from the conserved cysteine through the conserved F or W. Each record gives: V gene, D gene, J gene, clone size, CDR3 DNA, CDR3 protein. A D gene is named only where the DNA matches it firmly. Clone sizes are given selectively: once, few, many, or a class where the clone is expanded.

TRBV4-1,.,TRBJ2-5,.,TGCGCCAGCAGCCCCACTTATTTGGTCCAAGAGACCCAGTACTTC,CASSPTYLVQETQYF
TRBV7-9,TRBD2,TRBJ2-1,.,TGTGCCAGCAGTCGCGGGGGCAATGAGCAGTTCTTC,CASSRGGNEQFF
TRBV5-1,.,TRBJ2-2,once,TGCGCCAGCAGTCGGGCGGGCACCGGGGAGCTGTTTTTT,CASSRAGTGELFF
TRBV28,.,TRBJ2-1,.,TGTGCCAGCAGTTTATTCGGAGGCGGGCAGAATGAGCAGTTCTTC,CASSLFGGGQNEQFF
TRBV7-2,TRBD2,TRBJ2-7,.,TGTGCCAGCAGCCGGGGGACTAGCGACACCTACGAGCAGTACTTC,CASSRGTSDTYEQYF
TRBV28,.,TRBJ1-1,once,TGTGCCAGCAGTTTCGGAGGGGTTCCTGAAGCTTTCTTT,CASSFGGVPEAFF
TRBV6-5,.,TRBJ2-6,.,TGTGCCACCAACTCTGGGGCCAACGTCCTGACTTTC,CATNSGANVLTF
TRBV10-3,TRBD2,TRBJ2-5,once,TGTGCCATCAGTGAGCCGCAGGGACTAGCGGGAGGCTTGGAGACCCAGTACTTC,CAISEPQGLAGGLETQYF
TRBV7-8,.,TRBJ2-5,.,TGTGCCAGCAGCTTACTCCACCAAGAGACCCAGTACTTC,CASSLLHQETQYF
TRBV11-3,TRBD2,TRBJ2-7,.,TGTGCCAGCAGCCCTCGGACTAGCGGGGGCTACGAGCAGTACTTC,CASSPRTSGGYEQYF
TRBV5-1,.,TRBJ2-2,.,TGCGCCAGCAGGAGAGAGGGAGGGAACACCGGGGAGCTGTTTTTT,CASRREGGNTGELFF
TRBV2,TRBD1,TRBJ1-6,few,TGTGCAGAGGGACAGGGAGATTCACCCCTCCACTTT,CAEGQGDSPLHF
TRBV2,.,TRBJ1-6,.,TGTGCCAGCAGCGGGAGCGATTCACCCCTCCACTTT,CASSGSDSPLHF
TRBV9,TRBD1,TRBJ2-5,.,TGTGCCAGCAGCGGATATGACAGGGCCAGGGAGACCCAGTACTTC,CASSGYDRARETQYF
TRBV7-2,.,TRBJ2-5,.,TGTGCCAGCAGCTTAGGGACAGTTCAAGAGACCCAGTACTTC,CASSLGTVQETQYF
TRBV19,TRBD2,TRBJ2-2,.,TGTGCCAGTAGTATAAATAGCGGGGGTAACACCGGGGAGCTGTTTTTT,CASSINSGGNTGELFF
TRBV5-6,.,TRBJ2-2,.,TGTGCCAGCACCCGGAGGCGGACGAACACCGGGGAGCTGTTTTTT,CASTRRRTNTGELFF
TRBV29-1,TRBD2,TRBJ2-1,.,TGCAGCGTACGTGGGCTAGCGGGGGGGAGGAATGAGCAGTTCTTC,CSVRGLAGGRNEQFF
TRBV7-2,TRBD1,TRBJ2-7,.,TGTGCCAGCAGCTTAGGGACAGGCTACGAGCAGTACTTC,CASSLGTGYEQYF
TRBV12-5,TRBD1,TRBJ2-3,few,TGTGCTAGTGGTTTAGGACAGGGGAAGGATACGCAGTATTTT,CASGLGQGKDTQYF
TRBV6-6,.,TRBJ1-5,.,TGTGCCAGCAGTTTTGACTTGAGGAGCAATCAGCCCCAGCATTTT,CASSFDLRSNQPQHF
TRBV9,.,TRBJ2-3,.,TGTGCCAGCAGCTCCCCCGGGGCAGACAGCCCCACAGATACGCAGTATTTT,CASSSPGADSPTDTQYF
TRBV18,.,TRBJ2-7,few,TGTGCCAGCTCACCAGTCGGGACCTCCCCTCGTGAGCAGTACTTC,CASSPVGTSPREQYF
TRBV5-6,.,TRBJ2-1,.,TGTGCCAGCAGCTTGGCCACGAGACTTACCTACAATGAGCAGTTCTTC,CASSLATRLTYNEQFF
TRBV7-2,.,TRBJ1-2,.,TGTGCCAGCAGCTTAGCGCCGGGTCTTAACTATGGCTACACCTTC,CASSLAPGLNYGYTF
TRBV7-9,TRBD2,TRBJ2-1,.,TGTGCCAGCAGCTTAGGCCGGGACTACTGGCAGAGTTACGATGAGCAGTTCTTC,CASSLGRDYWQSYDEQFF
TRBV18,.,TRBJ2-5,.,TGTGCCAGCTCACCACGGGTTCAGACCCAGTACTTC,CASSPRVQTQYF
TRBV5-1,TRBD1,TRBJ1-1,.,TGCGCCAGCAGCATTCAGGGGGCAGGGAACACTGAAGCTTTCTTT,CASSIQGAGNTEAFF
TRBV28,TRBD1,TRBJ1-5,.,TGTGCCAGCCAAACGTTCGGACAGGGTGAGGGGCCCCAGCATTTT,CASQTFGQGEGPQHF
TRBV27,TRBD2,TRBJ2-1,.,TGTGCCAGCAGTTTAGGCCTAGCGGGAGTATCAGATGAGCAGTTCTTC,CASSLGLAGVSDEQFF
TRBV7-2,.,TRBJ2-3,.,TGTGCCAGCAGCTTAGCGGTGGGCACGCAGTATTTT,CASSLAVGTQYF
TRBV7-9,.,TRBJ1-1,.,TGTGCCAGCAGCCCTGAGACCTTGAACACTGAAGCTTTCTTT,CASSPETLNTEAFF
TRBV7-2,.,TRBJ1-2,.,TGTGCCAGCAGCCCAAGACAGGCGAGCTATGGCTACACCTTC,CASSPRQASYGYTF
TRBV18,.,TRBJ1-2,few,TGTGCCAGCTCACCGTCAGGGAACGGCTACACCTTC,CASSPSGNGYTF
TRBV28,.,TRBJ2-5,once,TGTGCCAGCAGTTTTTTTACAGGATCGCGGGAGACCCAGTACTTC,CASSFFTGSRETQYF
TRBV10-3,.,TRBJ1-1,few,TGTGCCATCAGGACGGCCTTCGACACTGAAGCTTTCTTT,CAIRTAFDTEAFF
TRBV13,.,TRBJ2-3,.,TGTGCCAGCAGCTTAGTGGGGGTGGCGCGCACAGATACGCAGTATTTT,CASSLVGVARTDTQYF
TRBV7-8,.,TRBJ2-5,.,TGTGCCAGCAGCTTCCAAGAGACCCAGTACTTC,CASSFQETQYF
TRBV19,.,TRBJ1-2,.,TGTGCCAGTAGTTTTCGAGACAGGAATAACTATGGCTACACCTTC,CASSFRDRNNYGYTF
TRBV11-2,.,TRBJ2-7,.,TGTGCCAGCAGCGGACGGGACTGGACCTACGAGCAGTACTTC,CASSGRDWTYEQYF
TRBV7-9,TRBD1,TRBJ2-2,.,TGTGCCAGCAGCGGGGGGACAGGTACCGGGGAGCTGTTTTTT,CASSGGTGTGELFF